A single sample is the source of the 16 T cell receptor beta chains below, sequenced in a study of blood T cell repertoires in COVID-19. The data were produced by immunoSEQ multiplex PCR, yet TCRdb's version contains in-frame clones alone and is incomplete. The sample carries roughly 250,000 clones, around 90% recorded once. Sequencing used peripheral blood. The receptors derive from a man aged 55 to 69 who had recovered from COVID-19.

The chain has TRBV6-6 and TRBJ1-5; maybe TRBD1 (6 bases). Germline CDR1 MNHNY, CDR2 SVGAGI (reference sequence). V was trimmed by 9 bases and J by 0 bases, leaving 15 bases between them. CDR3 length equals 15 residues. DNA for the CDR3: TGTGCCAGTTTGTTACAGGGTTATAGCAATCAGCCCCAGCATTTT. Its protein product is CASLLQGYSNQPQHF.

J is TRBJ1-5 and V is TRBV5-6; D not resolved. The germline V and J ends were trimmed by 2 bases and 5 bases, with 14 bases remaining between them. Germline V gene data show CDR1 as SGHDT and CDR2 as YYEEEE. This CDR3 has 15 amino acids. As DNA, the CDR3 is TGTGCCAGCAGCTTATTGACAACTCGTGATCAGCCCCAGCATTTT. It specifies CASSLLTTRDQPQHF. Drawing the rest from reference TRBV5-6 and TRBJ1-5, the complete variable domain is DAGVTQSPTHLIKTRGQQVTLRCSPKSGHDTVSWYQQALGQGPQFIFQYYEEEERQRGNFPDRFSGHQFPNYSSELNVNALLLGDSALYLCASSLLTTRDQPQHFGDGTRLSIL.

A few counts support this clone. The CDR3 loop is CASSWTGAGELFF. As DNA, the CDR3 is TGTGCCAGCAGCTGGACAGGGGCCGGGGAGCTGTTTTTT. The chain joins TRBV5-6 to TRBJ2-2; TRBD1 aligns across 9 bases. This CDR3 comprises 13 residues. Losses at the gene ends were 3 bases for V and 6 bases for J; bases not matched to a gene: 0. From germline, CDR1 is SGHDT and CDR2 YYEEEE.

The chain couples TRBV6-5 to TRBJ1-5; tentatively, D is TRBD1 (5 bases). This CDR3 region has 13 residues. V was trimmed by 2 bases and J by 4 bases, leaving 6 bases between them. Per germline, CDR1 MNHEY and CDR2 SVGAGI. This CDR3 is CASSYKGNQPQHF. The CDR3 DNA is TGTGCCAGCAGTTACAAGGGGAATCAGCCCCAGCATTTT.

The chain has TRBV24-1 and TRBJ2-4; 10 bases are shared with TRBD1. CDR1 and CDR2 from the germline V gene are KGHDR and SFDVKD. V dropped 3 bases and J dropped 7; count of bases not matched to a gene: 5. The CDR3 sequence is 15 residues long. The CDR3 sequence: CATSDPRTGGNIQYF. CDR3 DNA: TGTGCCACCAGTGATCCCAGGACAGGGGGGAACATTCAGTACTTC.

The CDR3 DNA reads as TGTGCCAGCAGCCCCCGGCCGGGGGATTCACCCCTCCACTTT. As protein: CASSPRPGDSPLHF. This chain joins TRBV16 and TRBJ1-6; D possibly corresponds to TRBD1 (5 bases). Trimming stripped 4 bases from V and 8 bases from J, with 12 bases between. Germline lookup yields CDR1 KGHSY and CDR2 FQNENV. This CDR3 comprises 14 residues.

This chain joins TRBV2 and TRBJ2-2; tentative D call: TRBD2 (6 bases). The V end lost 3 bases, the J end lost 7 bases, and 12 bases lay between the germline ends. The CDR3 has 14 amino acids. Germline V lookup: CDR1 SNHLY, CDR2 FYNNEI. CDR3 sequence (DNA): TGTGCCAGCAGTGACCTGGAGGGGCACGGGGAGCTGTTTTTT. It translates to CASSDLEGHGELFF.

The CDR3, as DNA: TGCGCCAGCAGCCAAGATCCCGGGACAACGGGTTCACCCCTCCACTTT. This codes for CASSQDPGTTGSPLHF. This chain connects TRBV4-1 to TRBJ1-6; D perhaps matches TRBD1 (6 bases). CDR1 MGHRA and CDR2 YSYEKL come from the germline V gene. This CDR3 region has 16 residues. Deletions cut 0 bases from V and 9 bases from J, with 15 bases between.

V gene TRBV2 combines with J gene TRBJ2-7; the match to TRBD1 covers 7 bases. V shed 6 bases, J shed 6 bases, and the junction held 8 bases outside the gene matches. The V gene's germline CDR1 is SNHLY and CDR2 FYNNEI. The CDR3 has 13 amino acids. The CDR3 coding sequence is TGTGCCAGCAGGGAGACAGGGAACGGCGAGCAGTACTTC. It encodes CASRETGNGEQYF. The variable domain in full, with the rest retrieved from reference TRBV2 and TRBJ2-7, is EPEVTQTPSHQVTQMGQEVILRCVPISNHLYFYWYRQILGQKVEFLVSFYNNEISEKSEIFDDQFSVERPDGSNFTLKIRSTKLEDSAMYFCASRETGNGEQYFGPGTRLTVT.

The chain uses TRBV9 and TRBJ1-4; D unresolved. Germline CDR1 reads SGDLS; CDR2 reads YYNGEE. V lost 1 base to trimming and J lost 13 bases, with 11 bases between them. The CDR3 length is 12 residues. Here the CDR3 DNA reads TGTGCCAGCAGCGTACTGCCGGGGTTACTGTTTTTT. It specifies CASSVLPGLLFF. The full variable domain, completed using reference TRBV9 and TRBJ1-4, is DSGVTQTPKHLITATGQRVTLRCSPRSGDLSVYWYQQSLDQGLQFLIQYYNGEERAKGNILERFSAQQFPDLHSELNLSSLELGDSALYFCASSVLPGLLFFGSGTQLSVL.

This sequence joins TRBV19 and TRBJ1-4, with D possibly TRBD1 on 6 matching bases. The CDR3 totals 17 residues. The V gene's germline CDR1 is LNHDA and CDR2 SQIVND (reference sequence). Trimming shortened V by 6 bases and J by 0 bases, and 17 bases separated the two germline ends. The CDR3 nucleotides read TGTGCCAGTAGAATGACCCCCGGGACACCAACTAATGAAAAACTGTTTTTT. This gives the protein CASRMTPGTPTNEKLFF.

This chain joins TRBV6-1 and TRBJ2-7; the D gene is possibly TRBD1 (5 bases). CDR3 length: 12 residues. Germline V CDR1 and CDR2: MNHNS, SASEGT. V shed 5 bases and J shed 5 bases, with 10 bases lying between them. The CDR3 nucleotides read TGTGCCAGCAGTCTCAGGGCCCACGAGCAGTACGTC. This encodes CASSLRAHEQYV.

The chain is built from TRBV6-6 and TRBJ1-2; perhaps TRBD1 as D (6 bases). The CDR3 covers 14 residues. The germline V gene has CDR1 MNHNY and CDR2 SVGAGI (reference sequence). The ends were cut back, 6 bases at V and 4 bases at J, with 15 bases in the middle. The CDR3 sequence: CASSGQIRSYGYTF. The CDR3 coding sequence is TGTGCCAGCAGCGGACAGATTCGGTCCTATGGCTACACCTTC.

This chain connects TRBV18 to TRBJ1-6, with 9 bases matching TRBD1. The CDR3 is 16 residues long. Germline values: CDR1 KGHSH, CDR2 LQKENI. J was trimmed by 5 bases and V by 4 bases; bases with no gene match: 6. CDR3 protein: CASSLGTGYDNSPLHF. In DNA form, the CDR3 reads TGTGCCAGCTCACTAGGGACAGGGTATGATAATTCACCCCTCCACTTT.

The rearrangement uses TRBV5-1 and TRBJ1-3, with D unresolved. Germline loops: CDR1 SGHRS, CDR2 YFSETQ. V lost 4 bases and J 1 base, leaving 9 bases between the germline ends. The CDR3 loop spans 14 amino acids. The CDR3 DNA reads as TGCGCCAGCAGCCCAGGCTTTTCTGGAAACACCATATATTTT. Its translation: CASSPGFSGNTIYF. Full variable domain (outside the CDR3, taken from reference TRBV5-1 and TRBJ1-3): KAGVTQTPRYLIKTRGQQVTLSCSPISGHRSVSWYQQTPGQGLQFLFEYFSETQRNKGNFPGRFSGRQFSNSRSEMNVSTLELGDSALYLCASSPGFSGNTIYFGEGSWLTVV.

CDR3 amino acids: CASSYTLNTDTQYF. The CDR3 nucleotides read TGTGCCAGCAGCTATACTCTGAACACAGATACGCAGTATTTT. V is TRBV7-9 and J is TRBJ2-3; no definite D call. Per germline, CDR1 SEHNR and CDR2 FQNEAQ (reference sequence). CDR3 length: 14 residues. V was clipped by 4 bases and J by 2 bases, with 10 bases between them.